The present T cell receptor (beta chain) was sequenced within a study of blood T cell repertoires in COVID-19 (dated by TCRdb to about 2020). Regarding the research as a whole: Samples covering the acute and convalescent phases of COVID-19 were provided by collaborators in the United States, Italy and Spain. Where available, HLA class I and class II types were taken from metadata supplied by the sample provider and were not determined by assay-based typing. The material from the prospective study consisted of cDNA or gDNA derived from T cells, B-cell-depleted T cells, or PBMCs. The sample metadata nearly always contained a de-identified subject ID, COVID-19 status, age in years and sex. The repertoires were released in a freely available public database intended as a resource for research on the immune response to SARS-CoV-2. Subjects who had been exposed to COVID-19, were actively infected with it, or had recovered from it provided the deeply sampled blood TCRbeta repertoires that made up the dataset. Samples were obtained from the ongoing ImmuneRACE study (first 160 participants) and from roughly 1,300 subjects provided by 6 global collaborators.

The immunoSEQ Assay, a bias-controlled multiplex PCR, was used to amplify TCRbeta CDR3 regions from genomic DNA. The authors' pipeline ran thus. The number of nucleated cells in each sample was estimated from the amplification of reference gene primers within the assay. To quantify the absolute abundance of each unique TCRbeta CDR3 rearrangement, sequence reads were collapsed and filtered. For each sample, productive Simpson clonality was calculated by taking the square root of Simpson's diversity index across productive rearrangements. Held by TCRdb, this immuneACCESS table contains in-frame sequences only and omits some clones. Under half of the omission traces to an unresolved V gene where checked; the cause of the rest is unknown. V, J and clone size are taken as reported in that table, and D and trimming were inferred from the DNA itself. Across this sample there are around 110,000 clones, with 84% seen only once. Roughly 4.3% of the sample lies in the top ten.

V and J are truncated by 4 bases and 10 bases respectively, leaving an intervening sequence of 11 bases. The germline V gene (reference sequence) sets CDR1 to LGHDT and CDR2 to YNNKEL. The CDR3, from cysteine to phenylalanine, totals 12 residues. The CDR3 DNA has 36 bases and is translated from base 1. Each collaborating institution followed its own protocols to collect whole blood in K2EDTA tubes. For TCRbeta analysis, collaborator samples were shipped as frozen whole blood, as isolated PBMCs, or as DNA extracted from either sample type. Broader findings and caveats from the paper: Clinical and demographic metadata were provided uncurated, with the amount varying by source and participant.

A note on this clone: This clone's antigen is unknown. No quality values exist for individual bases; no much larger clone is one base distant.

The chain is made from TRBV3-1 (or the pseudogene TRBV3-2) and TRBJ2-1; there is no confident call for the D gene. Specimen: peripheral blood. The TCR sequence derives from a human donor in a cohort sampled during active COVID-19. For the CDR3, the sequence is CASSPYLEEQFF. The base sequence is TGTGCCAGCAGCCCCTACCTGGAGGAGCAGTTCTTC.